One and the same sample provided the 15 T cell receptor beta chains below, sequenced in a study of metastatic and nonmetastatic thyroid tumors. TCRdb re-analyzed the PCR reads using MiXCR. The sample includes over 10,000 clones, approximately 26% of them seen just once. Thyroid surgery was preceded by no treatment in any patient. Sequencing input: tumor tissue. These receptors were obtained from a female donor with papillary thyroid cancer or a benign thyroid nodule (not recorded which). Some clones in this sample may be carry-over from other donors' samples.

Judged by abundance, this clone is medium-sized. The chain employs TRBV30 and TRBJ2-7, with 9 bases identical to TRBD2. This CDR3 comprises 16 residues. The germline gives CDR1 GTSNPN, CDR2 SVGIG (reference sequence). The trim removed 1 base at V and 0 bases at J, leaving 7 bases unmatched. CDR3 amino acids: CAWSGGRRGGSYEQYF. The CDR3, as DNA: TGTGCCTGGAGTGGGGGAAGGCGGGGGGGCTCCTACGAGCAGTACTTC.

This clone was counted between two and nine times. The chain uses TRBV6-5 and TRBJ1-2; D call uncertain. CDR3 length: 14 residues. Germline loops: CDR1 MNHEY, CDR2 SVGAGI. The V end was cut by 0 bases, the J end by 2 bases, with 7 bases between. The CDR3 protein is CASSYSGKNYGYTF. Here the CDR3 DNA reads TGTGCCAGCAGTTACTCGGGCAAGAACTATGGCTACACCTTC.

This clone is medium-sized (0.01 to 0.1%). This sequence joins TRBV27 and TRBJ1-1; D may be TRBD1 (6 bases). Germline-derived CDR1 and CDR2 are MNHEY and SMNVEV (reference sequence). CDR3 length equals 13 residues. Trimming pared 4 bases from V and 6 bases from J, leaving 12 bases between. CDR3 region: CASSWGGGAEAFF. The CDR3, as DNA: TGTGCCAGCAGTTGGGGCGGGGGCGCTGAAGCTTTCTTT.

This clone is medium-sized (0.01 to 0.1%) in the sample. The CDR3 DNA sequence: TGTGCCAGCAGCCTTGTGGGAAACACCATATATTTT. As protein: CASSLVGNTIYF. The V and J genes are TRBV11-3 and TRBJ1-3; D is unclear. Germline CDR1 SGHNT, CDR2 YENEEA. The CDR3 is made up of 12 amino acids. The V end lost 5 bases, the J end lost 4 bases, and 6 bases lay between the germline ends.

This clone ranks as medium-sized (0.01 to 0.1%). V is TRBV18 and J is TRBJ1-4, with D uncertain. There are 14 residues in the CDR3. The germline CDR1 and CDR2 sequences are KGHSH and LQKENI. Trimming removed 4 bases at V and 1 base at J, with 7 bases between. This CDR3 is CASSQGITNEKLFF. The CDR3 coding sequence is TGTGCCAGCTCACAGGGCATAACTAATGAAAAACTGTTTTTT.

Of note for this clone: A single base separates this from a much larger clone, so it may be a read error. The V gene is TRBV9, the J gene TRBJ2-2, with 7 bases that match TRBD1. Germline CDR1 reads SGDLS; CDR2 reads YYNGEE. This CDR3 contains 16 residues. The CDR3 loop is CAGSLYGTANTGDLFF. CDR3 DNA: TGTGCCGGCAGCCTCTATGGGACAGCGAACACCGGGGATCTGTTTTTT. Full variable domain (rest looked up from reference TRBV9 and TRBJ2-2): DSGVTQTPKHLITATGQRVTLRCSPRSGDLSVYWYQQSLDQGLQFLIQYYNGEERAKGNILERFSAQQFPDLHSELNLSSLELGDSALYFCAGSLYGTANTGDLFFGEGSRLTVL.

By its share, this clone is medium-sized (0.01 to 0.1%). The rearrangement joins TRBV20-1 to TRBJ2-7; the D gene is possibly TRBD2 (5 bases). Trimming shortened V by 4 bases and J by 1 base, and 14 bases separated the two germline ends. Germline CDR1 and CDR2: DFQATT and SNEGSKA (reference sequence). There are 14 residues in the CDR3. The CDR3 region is CSANPLDFSYEQYF. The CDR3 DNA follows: TGCAGTGCTAACCCTTTGGACTTTTCCTACGAGCAGTACTTC.

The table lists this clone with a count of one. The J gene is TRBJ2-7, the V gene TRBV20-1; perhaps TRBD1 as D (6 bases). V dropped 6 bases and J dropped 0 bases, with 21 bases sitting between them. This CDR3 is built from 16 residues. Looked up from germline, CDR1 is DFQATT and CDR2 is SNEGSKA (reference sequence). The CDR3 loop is CSASNSGTKISYEQYF. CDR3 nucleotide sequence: TGCAGTGCCTCGAACTCCGGGACAAAAATCTCCTACGAGCAGTACTTC.

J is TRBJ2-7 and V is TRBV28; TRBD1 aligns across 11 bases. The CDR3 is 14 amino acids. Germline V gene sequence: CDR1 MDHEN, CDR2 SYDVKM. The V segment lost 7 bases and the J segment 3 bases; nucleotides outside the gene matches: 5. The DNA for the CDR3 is TGTGCCAGCATCTTGGGGACAGGGGGCTACGAGCAGTACTTC. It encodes CASILGTGGYEQYF.

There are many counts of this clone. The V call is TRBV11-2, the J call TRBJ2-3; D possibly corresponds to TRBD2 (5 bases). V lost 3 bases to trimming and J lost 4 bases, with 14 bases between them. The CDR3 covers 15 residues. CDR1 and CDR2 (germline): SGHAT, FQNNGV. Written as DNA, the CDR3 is TGTGCCAGCAGCTTTCTTTCGGGGAAGGCAGATACGCAGTATTTT. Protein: CASSFLSGKADTQYF.

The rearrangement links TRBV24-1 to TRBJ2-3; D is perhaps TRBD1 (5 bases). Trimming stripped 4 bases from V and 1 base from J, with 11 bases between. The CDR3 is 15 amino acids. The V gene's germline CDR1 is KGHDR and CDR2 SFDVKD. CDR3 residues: CATSDSVQGTDTQYF. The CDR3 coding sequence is TGTGCCACCAGTGACTCTGTACAGGGCACAGATACGCAGTATTTT.

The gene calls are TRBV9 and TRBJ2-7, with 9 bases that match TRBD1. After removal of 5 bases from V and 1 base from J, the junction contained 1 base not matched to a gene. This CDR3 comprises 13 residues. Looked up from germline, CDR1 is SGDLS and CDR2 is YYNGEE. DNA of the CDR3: TGTGCCAGCAGTGGACAGGGGTCCTACGAGCAGTACTTC. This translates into CASSGQGSYEQYF.

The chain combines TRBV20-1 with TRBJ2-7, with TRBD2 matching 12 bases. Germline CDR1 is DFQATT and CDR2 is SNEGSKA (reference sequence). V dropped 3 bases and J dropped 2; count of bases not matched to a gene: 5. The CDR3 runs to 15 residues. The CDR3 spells CSASTSGRWTYEQYF. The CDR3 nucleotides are TGCAGTGCTAGTACTAGCGGGAGGTGGACCTACGAGCAGTACTTC.

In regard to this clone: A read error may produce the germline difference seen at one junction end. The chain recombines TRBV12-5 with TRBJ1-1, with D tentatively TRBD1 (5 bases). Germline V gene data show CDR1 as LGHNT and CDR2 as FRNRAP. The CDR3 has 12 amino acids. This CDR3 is CASRRGPTESFF. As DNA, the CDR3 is TGTGCTAGTAGGAGGGGTCCCACTGAATCTTTCTTT. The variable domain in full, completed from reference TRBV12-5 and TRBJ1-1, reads DARVTQTPRHKVTEMGQEVTMRCQPILGHNTVFWYRQTMMQGLELLAYFRNRAPLDDSGMPKDRFSAEMPDATLATLKIQPSEPRDSAVYFCASRRGPTESFFGQGTRLTVV.

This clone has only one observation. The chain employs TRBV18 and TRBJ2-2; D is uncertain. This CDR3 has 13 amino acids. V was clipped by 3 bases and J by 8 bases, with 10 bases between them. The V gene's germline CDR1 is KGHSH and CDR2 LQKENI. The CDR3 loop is CASSPGPEGELFF. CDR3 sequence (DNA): TGTGCCAGCTCACCGGGCCCGGAGGGGGAGCTGTTTTTT.